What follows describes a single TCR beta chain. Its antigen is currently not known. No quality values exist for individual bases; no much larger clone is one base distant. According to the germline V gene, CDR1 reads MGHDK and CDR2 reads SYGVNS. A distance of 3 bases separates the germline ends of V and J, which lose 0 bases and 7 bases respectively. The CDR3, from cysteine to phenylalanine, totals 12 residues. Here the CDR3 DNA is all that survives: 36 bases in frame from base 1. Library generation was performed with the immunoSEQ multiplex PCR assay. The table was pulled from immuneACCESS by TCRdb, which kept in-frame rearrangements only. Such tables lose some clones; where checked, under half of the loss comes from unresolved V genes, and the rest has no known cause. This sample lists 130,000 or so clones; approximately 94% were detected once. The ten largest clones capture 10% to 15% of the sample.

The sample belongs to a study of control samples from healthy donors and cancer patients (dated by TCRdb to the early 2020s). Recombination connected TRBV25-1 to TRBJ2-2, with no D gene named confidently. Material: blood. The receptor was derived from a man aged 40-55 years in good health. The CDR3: CASSEYNGELFF. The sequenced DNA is TGTGCCAGCAGTGAATATAACGGGGAGCTGTTTTTT.